The 14 T cell receptor beta chains in this list originate from one sample, sequenced in a study of blood T cells in healthy people across ages. With a J-beta primer mix and a sample-barcoded 5' primer, a second PCR ran about 6 to 11 cycles. TCRdb ran MiXCR on the 5' RACE reads and lists one entry per CDR3 protein. The sample gives 890,000 or so distinct CDR3 sequences, approximately 59% of which show up once; 25% to 35% is in the top ten. The specimen was blood. The receptor source for this set is a young man in good health.

A word on this clonotype: Germline and junction disagree at one end, which may indicate a read error. The rearrangement links TRBV12-3 or TRBV12-4 to TRBJ2-7; maybe TRBD2 (5 bases). This CDR3 contains 15 residues. The CDR3 sequence is CASSLGGQSSYERYF. CDR3 coding DNA: TGTGCCAGCAGTTTAGGCGGGCAGAGCTCCTACGAGCGGTACTTC.

The genes are TRBV12-3 or TRBV12-4 and TRBJ2-5; 15 nucleotides align to TRBD2. The trim removed 1 base at V and 3 bases at J, leaving 3 bases unmatched. This CDR3 has 17 amino acids. The CDR3 loop reads CASSLVGLAGGKETQYF. In DNA form, the CDR3 reads TGTGCCAGCAGTTTAGTGGGACTAGCGGGGGGTAAAGAGACCCAGTACTTC.

This clonotype was counted a few times. The chain recombines TRBV7-8 with TRBJ2-7, with unresolved D. The CDR3 has 13 amino acids. Germline values: CDR1 SGHVS, CDR2 FQNEAQ. Deletions cut 2 bases from V and 0 bases from J, with 5 bases between. The CDR3 spells CASSLLLSYEQYF. CDR3 DNA: TGTGCCAGCAGCTTACTCCTCTCCTACGAGCAGTACTTC. The whole variable domain, remainder taken from reference TRBV7-8 and TRBJ2-7, is GAGVSQSPRYKVAKRGQDVALRCDPISGHVSLFWYQQALGQGPEFLTYFQNEAQLDKSGLPSDRFFAERPEGSVSTLKIQRTQQEDSAVYLCASSLLLSYEQYFGPGTRLTVT.

In this sample, this clonotype turned up a few times. This chain uses TRBV7-9 with TRBJ2-5, with D perhaps matching TRBD2 (6 bases). V dropped 1 base and J dropped 4 bases, with 10 bases sitting between them. This CDR3 comprises 14 residues. The V gene's germline CDR1 is SEHNR and CDR2 FQNEAQ (reference sequence). The CDR3 nucleotides read TGTGCCAGCAGCTTAGTTCGGGGAGGAGAGACCCAGTACTTC. Its translation: CASSLVRGGETQYF. The full variable domain, in which reference TRBV7-9 and TRBJ2-5 provide the parts outside the CDR3, is DTGVSQNPRHKITKRGQNVTFRCDPISEHNRLYWYRQTLGQGPEFLTYFQNEAQLEKSRLLSDRFSAERPKGSFSTLEIQRTEQGDSAMYLCASSLVRGGETQYFGPGTRLLVL.

This clonotype came up once. The V gene is TRBV5-6, the J gene TRBJ2-7; D gene unclear. The CDR3 length is 13 residues. Germline CDR1 and CDR2: SGHDT and YYEEEE. V was pared by 2 bases and J by 2 bases, with 8 bases between. The CDR3: CASSFSTAYEQYF. For the CDR3, the DNA is TGTGCCAGCAGCTTCTCTACAGCCTACGAGCAGTACTTC.

The chain has TRBV4-2 and TRBJ1-2; D unresolved. The CDR3 extends over 16 amino acids. V lost 5 bases to trimming and J lost 8 bases, with 24 bases between them. Germline V lookup: CDR1 LGHNA, CDR2 YNFKEQ. Here the CDR3 DNA reads TGTGCCAGCAGCGAAAAGGCGAAGGACGGCCTGAGGGGCTACACCTTC. Translation gives CASSEKAKDGLRGYTF.

V gene TRBV20-1 combines with J gene TRBJ1-6; weak D call: TRBD1 (6 bases). CDR1 DFQATT and CDR2 SNEGSKA come from the germline V gene (reference sequence). Between the trimmed V and J ends, which lost 2 bases and 0 bases, there was a span of 11 bases. The CDR3 contains 16 residues. CDR3 nucleotides: TGCAGTGCTAGACCACAGGGCTCCTCCTATAATTCACCCCTCCACTTT. Residues: CSARPQGSSYNSPLHF.

The chain is built from TRBV20-1 and TRBJ2-7, with D possibly being TRBD1 or TRBD2 (5 bases each). V was trimmed by 0 bases and J by 0 bases, leaving 12 bases between them. The CDR3 consists of 15 residues. Germline V CDR1 and CDR2: DFQATT, SNEGSKA (reference sequence). DNA of the CDR3: TGCAGTGCTAGAGATCAAGGGACCGTCTCCTACGAGCAGTACTTC. Its translation: CSARDQGTVSYEQYF.

The V and J genes are TRBV7-2 and TRBJ2-3, with a possible D match to TRBD2 (5 bases). Germline V gene lookup returns CDR1 SGHTA and CDR2 FQGNSA. Trimming took 3 bases from V and 4 from J, leaving 14 bases between them. The CDR3 covers 15 residues. The CDR3 region has the DNA TGTGCCAGCAGCTTGTTAGGACTTCCGTCAGATACGCAGTATTTT. Encoded protein: CASSLLGLPSDTQYF.

In its sample, this clonotype was seen a few times. The J gene is TRBJ2-5, the V gene TRBV7-9, with D perhaps being TRBD1 or TRBD2 (5 bases each). V was shortened by 1 base and J by 11 bases, with 14 bases between the two germline ends. Germline V lookup: CDR1 SEHNR, CDR2 FQNEAQ (reference sequence). The CDR3 has 13 amino acids. In DNA, the CDR3 is TGTGCCAGCAGCTTAGTGGGGCAGGGAGAGCAGTACTTC. This gives the protein CASSLVGQGEQYF.

This clonotype has more than one count but fewer than ten. As DNA, the CDR3 is TGCAGCGTAACTAGCGGGGGAAGCTACGAGCAGTACTTC. Translating gives CSVTSGGSYEQYF. This chain joins TRBV20-1 and TRBJ2-7, with 11 bases matching TRBD2. In germline, CDR1 is DFQATT, CDR2 SNEGSKA (reference sequence). The CDR3 has 13 amino acids.

This clonotype was seen only once. The rearrangement uses TRBV7-2 and TRBJ2-3; 9 bases are shared with TRBD1. The ends lost 5 bases at V and 0 bases at J; junction bases unmatched: 6. There are 16 residues in the CDR3. CDR1 is SGHTA and CDR2 is FQGNSA in the germline V gene. In nucleotides, the CDR3 is TGTGCCAGCAGCCTCCGGGACAGGGAAAGCACAGATACGCAGTATTTT. This gives the protein CASSLRDRESTDTQYF.

This clonotype showed up just a few times. The chain combines TRBV20-1 with TRBJ2-1; 7 bases line up with TRBD2. With 2 bases clipped from V and 9 bases from J, the junction kept 7 bases outside the gene matches. This CDR3 is 13 amino acids long. Germline CDR1 is DFQATT and CDR2 is SNEGSKA (reference sequence). This chain's CDR3 is CSARRVAGAEQFF. The CDR3 DNA reads as TGCAGTGCTAGAAGGGTAGCGGGCGCTGAGCAGTTCTTC.

J is TRBJ2-1 and V is TRBV28, with a weak D call TRBD2 (5 bases). Germline assignment: CDR1 MDHEN and CDR2 SYDVKM. Trimming removed 6 bases at V and 5 bases at J, with 14 bases between. The CDR3 runs to 14 residues. The CDR3 nucleotides are TGTGCCAGCAGAAGGACTGGAGAGGACAATGAGCAGTTCTTC. Amino acid sequence: CASRRTGEDNEQFF.